The sequence of this T cell receptor beta chain was determined in a study of blood T cells in healthy people across ages. The V end lost 4 bases, the J end lost 7 bases, and 7 bases lay between the germline ends. The CDR3 contains 12 residues. The germline CDR1 and CDR2 sequences are LGHNT and FRNRAP. This clonotype has only a few counts. PCR was performed a second time for about 7 to 11 cycles using a sample-barcoded 5' primer and a J-beta primer mix. In TCRdb, the 5' RACE reads were re-called with MiXCR into one record per CDR3 protein. The sample yields about 720,000 distinct CDR3 sequences, 22% seen once. Total RNA amounts of at least 5 micrograms were extracted per sample.

This TCR derives from a man in his 70s in good health. Sequenced sample: blood. The chain is built from TRBV12-5 and TRBJ2-2; no clear D. CDR3 amino acids: CASGSRYGELFF. CDR3 bases: TGTGCTAGTGGTTCACGGTACGGGGAGCTGTTTTTT.